The subject of this entry is one TCR beta chain. The antigen remains unidentified. Profiled with immunoSEQ multiplex PCR; TCRdb holds only in-frame clones, not every one. The sample holds over 100,000 clones, roughly 90% seen once. The entry originates in a study of siplizumab effects on memory and regulatory T cells. General study points: Researchers did not confirm the suppressive function of proliferating Tregs from siplizumab cultures. Only a minority of proliferating CD4+ or CD8+ clones had an assignable naive or memory phenotype, with roughly 75-96% lacking one. Memory T cells appeared less diverse than naive cells, which seemed to contribute substantially to alloresponse.

CDR3 size: 15 residues. Per germline, CDR1 MNHEY and CDR2 SMNVEV (reference sequence). V dropped 7 bases and J dropped 2 bases, with 18 bases sitting between them. Source material: CD4+ T cells sorted from blood. This TCR came from a human donor in good health. The chain joins TRBV27 to TRBJ2-7; TRBD1 might be the D (6 bases). The CDR3 region has the DNA TGTGCCAGCAAATCGGACAGCCGAAGGACCTACGAGCAGTACTTC. This gives the protein CASKSDSRRTYEQYF.